Below are 23 T cell receptor beta chains sequenced from a single sample in a study of T-cell reconstitution after alpha-beta-depleted transplantation in children. Unique molecular identifiers were incorporated when the TCRbeta library was constructed. TCRdb analysed the PCR reads with MiXCR anew, one entry per CDR3 protein. The sample holds 190,000 or so distinct CDR3 sequences, roughly 15% seen once. Source: PBMCs from the stem cell graft donor, taken from the stem cell graft. Receptors originate from a human donor who donated a stem cell graft to a child with acute lymphoblastic leukemia.

The J gene is TRBJ2-1, the V gene TRBV2; 12 bases map to TRBD2. After removal of 6 bases from V and 9 bases from J, the junction contained 6 bases not matched to a gene. Germline values: CDR1 SNHLY, CDR2 FYNNEI. The CDR3 is 14 residues long. CDR3 in amino acids: CASSYLAGGSEQFF. DNA for the CDR3: TGTGCCAGCAGCTACCTAGCGGGAGGGAGTGAGCAGTTCTTC.

This clonotype was recorded once. This clone may be a read error of a much larger clone one base away. The rearrangement uses TRBV4-2 and TRBJ1-3; no reliable D call. CDR3 length: 13 amino acids. The V gene's germline CDR1 is LGHNA and CDR2 YNFKEQ. Here the CDR3 reads CAISTGTGNTIYF. Written as DNA, the CDR3 is TGTGCCATCAGCACGGGTACTGGAAACACCATATATTTT.

This clonotype was observed at least ten times. This sequence joins TRBV3-1 and TRBJ2-1; no firm D call. Germline V gene sequence: CDR1 LGHDT, CDR2 YNNKEL (reference sequence). V was clipped by 1 base and J by 3 bases, with 7 bases between them. CDR3 length equals 14 residues. The CDR3 sequence is CASSQGSHYNEQFF. CDR3 nucleotide sequence: TGTGCCAGCAGCCAAGGAAGTCACTACAATGAGCAGTTCTTC.

The chain recombines TRBV18 with TRBJ2-7, with D unclear. The V gene lost 3 bases and the J gene lost 2 bases, with 14 bases spanning the gap. Germline V gene lookup returns CDR1 KGHSH and CDR2 LQKENI. This CDR3 has 15 residues. The CDR3 DNA reads as TGTGCCAGCTCACCTTTTGGCGTAGGAACCTACGAGCAGTACTTC. As protein: CASSPFGVGTYEQYF.

This clonotype has a single count. The chain recombines TRBV27 with TRBJ2-1; D perhaps matches TRBD2 (5 bases). Germline V gene data show CDR1 as MNHEY and CDR2 as SMNVEV (reference sequence). Trimming pared 7 bases from V and 12 bases from J, leaving 13 bases between. CDR3 length: 11 amino acids. CDR3 region: CASTSGIGQFF. The CDR3 region has the DNA TGTGCCAGCACCAGCGGAATTGGGCAGTTCTTC.

The chain uses TRBV12-3 or TRBV12-4 and TRBJ2-7, with D hard to call. The V end was cut by 4 bases, the J end by 3 bases, with 4 bases between. This CDR3 contains 11 residues. CDR3 loop: CASSSDYEQYF. CDR3 DNA: TGTGCCAGCAGTTCCGACTACGAGCAGTACTTC.

In its sample, this clonotype was seen many times. The chain employs TRBV20-1 and TRBJ2-5; D is unresolved. Germline V gives CDR1 DFQATT, CDR2 SNEGSKA (reference sequence). The CDR3 extends over 13 amino acids. V lost 0 bases to trimming and J lost 9 bases, with 14 bases between them. The CDR3 region is CSARDFAAGAQYF. CDR3 sequence (DNA): TGCAGTGCTAGAGATTTTGCTGCCGGAGCCCAGTACTTC.

This clonotype was observed many times. The chain employs TRBV7-2 and TRBJ2-1; 9 nucleotides agree with TRBD2. The V segment lost 4 bases and the J segment 5 bases; nucleotides outside the gene matches: 9. There are 16 residues in the CDR3. The germline CDR1 and CDR2 sequences are SGHTA and FQGNSA. The CDR3 sequence is CASSSWLTSGNNEQFF. In DNA form, the CDR3 reads TGTGCCAGCAGCTCTTGGTTGACTAGCGGAAACAATGAGCAGTTCTTC. The full variable domain, in which reference TRBV7-2 and TRBJ2-1 provide the parts outside the CDR3, is GAGVSQSPSNKVTEKGKDVELRCDPISGHTALYWYRQSLGQGLEFLIYFQGNSAPDKSGLPSDRFSAERTGGSVSTLTIQRTQQEDSAVYLCASSSWLTSGNNEQFFGPGTRLTVL.

This clonotype came up many times. The CDR3 bases are TGCAGTGCTAGCCCAACGGGACAGGGTTTGTATGAGCAGTTCTTC. It yields the protein CSASPTGQGLYEQFF. The chain joins TRBV20-1 to TRBJ2-1, with 9 bases aligning to TRBD1. CDR3 length: 15 amino acids. In germline, CDR1 is DFQATT, CDR2 SNEGSKA (reference sequence). The V segment lost 3 bases and the J segment 8 bases; nucleotides outside the gene matches: 11.

There are many counts of this clonotype. The V and J genes are TRBV6-1 and TRBJ2-4; no reliable D call. Germline CDR1 is MNHNS and CDR2 is SASEGT. This CDR3 spans 13 amino acids. The V end was cut by 3 bases, the J end by 0 bases, with 3 bases between. CDR3 region: CASSDLAKNIQYF. CDR3 bases: TGTGCCAGCAGTGACCTAGCCAAAAACATTCAGTACTTC.

This clonotype was picked up many times. CDR3 DNA sequence: TGTGCCAGCAGCTTTGTTGGTTCCCACACCGGGGAGCTGTTTTTT. Translated, it gives CASSFVGSHTGELFF. The V and J genes are TRBV7-8 and TRBJ2-2; D is uncertain. The germline CDR1 and CDR2 sequences are SGHVS and FQNEAQ. The CDR3 spans 15 residues. V was shortened by 3 bases and J by 3 bases, with 11 bases between the two germline ends.

As regards this clonotype: This clone may be a read error of a much larger clone one base away. The chain carries TRBV30 and TRBJ2-3, with D unresolved. CDR1 is GTSNPN and CDR2 is SVGIG in the germline V gene (reference sequence). The germline V and J ends were trimmed by 2 bases and 2 bases, with 2 bases remaining between them. The CDR3 is 11 amino acids. The CDR3 DNA follows: TGTGCCTGGAGTTTCACAGATACGCAGTATTTT. Translation: CAWSFTDTQYF.

This clonotype was seen ten or more times. This chain joins TRBV10-3 and TRBJ2-7; D possibly uses TRBD1 or TRBD2 (6 bases each). The CDR3 extends over 14 amino acids. Germline V gene lookup returns CDR1 ENHRY and CDR2 SYGVKD. The V gene lost 1 base and the J gene lost 9 bases, with 16 bases spanning the gap. This chain's CDR3 is CAISELSGAWVQYF. DNA of the CDR3: TGTGCCATCAGTGAGTTGTCGGGGGCCTGGGTGCAGTACTTC.

This clonotype was seen ten or more times. The genes are TRBV5-1 and TRBJ2-1, with 7 bases that match TRBD2. J gave up 9 bases and V 2 bases, and 8 bases lay outside the gene matches. CDR3 length: 14 residues. The germline CDR1 and CDR2 sequences are SGHRS and YFSETQ. CDR3 in amino acids: CASSFGGSGSEQFF. DNA for the CDR3: TGCGCCAGCAGCTTTGGCGGGAGTGGGAGTGAGCAGTTCTTC.

In this sample, this clonotype turned up many times. The J gene is TRBJ2-1, the V gene TRBV12-3 or TRBV12-4, with 7 bases identical to TRBD2. The trim removed 5 bases at V and 0 bases at J, leaving 7 bases unmatched. The CDR3 has 16 residues. The CDR3 DNA follows: TGTGCCAGCAGTCCCACATCTAGCGGCTCCTACAATGAGCAGTTCTTC. Its translation is CASSPTSSGSYNEQFF.

In this sample, this clonotype turned up many times. The chain combines TRBV5-1 with TRBJ2-1; D tentatively fits TRBD1 or TRBD2 (5 bases each). The CDR3 extends over 13 amino acids. Germline-derived CDR1 and CDR2 are SGHRS and YFSETQ. Trimming left V 0 bases short and J 12 bases short, with 13 bases between. The CDR3 sequence: CASSLELGDAQFF. In DNA form, the CDR3 reads TGCGCCAGCAGCTTGGAACTAGGGGACGCGCAGTTCTTC.

At least ten counts were recorded for this clonotype. The chain joins TRBV27 to TRBJ1-5; unclear D gene. The CDR3 contains 15 residues. The V end lost 0 bases, the J end lost 4 bases, and 10 bases lay between the germline ends. Germline V CDR1 and CDR2: MNHEY, SMNVEV (reference sequence). The CDR3 nucleotides read TGTGCCAGCAGTTTATCTCCGGCAACAAATCAGCCCCAGCATTTT. As protein: CASSLSPATNQPQHF.

This clonotype was counted at least ten times. This CDR3 is CASSLAVTSGLYEQYF. The CDR3 DNA is TGTGCCAGCAGCTTGGCCGTGACTAGCGGGTTATACGAGCAGTACTTC. The chain carries TRBV5-6 and TRBJ2-7, with TRBD2 matching over 10 bases. The CDR3 loop spans 16 amino acids. The V and J ends lost 0 bases and 4 bases, in that order; junction bases with no gene match: 7. CDR1 SGHDT and CDR2 YYEEEE come from the germline V gene.

This clonotype was observed at least ten times. The V call is TRBV5-1, the J call TRBJ2-6, with D perhaps matching TRBD2 (5 bases). V was clipped by 10 bases and J by 4 bases, with 15 bases between them. The CDR3 runs to 14 residues. Germline CDR1 and CDR2: SGHRS and YFSETQ. The CDR3 spells CAVQRVSGANVLTF. CDR3 nucleotides: TGCGCCGTACAGAGGGTTTCAGGGGCCAACGTCCTGACTTTC. Filled out from reference TRBV5-1 and TRBJ2-6, the complete variable domain reads KAGVTQTPRYLIKTRGQQVTLSCSPISGHRSVSWYQQTPGQGLQFLFEYFSETQRNKGNFPGRFSGRQFSNSRSEMNVSTLELGDSALYLCAVQRVSGANVLTFGAGSRLTVL.

In its sample, this clonotype was seen a few times. The junction departs from the called germline gene at one end, perhaps through a read error. This chain connects TRBV12-3 or TRBV12-4 to TRBJ2-2, with D perhaps TRBD1 or TRBD2 (5 bases each). This CDR3 region has 16 residues. The CDR3 DNA reads TGTGCCAGCGGTAGATCCGGGACGGGGAACGCCGGGGAGCTGTTTTTT. Amino acids: CASGRSGTGNAGELFF.

This clonotype was observed at least ten times. This sequence joins TRBV18 and TRBJ1-2; the D gene is possibly TRBD1 (5 bases). The germline V and J ends were trimmed by 4 bases and 8 bases, with 11 bases remaining between them. The CDR3 is 12 amino acids. CDR1 and CDR2 (germline): KGHSH, LQKENI. The CDR3 coding sequence is TGTGCCAGCTCACAAGAACAGGTCGGCTACACCTTC. Translating it yields CASSQEQVGYTF. Filled out from reference TRBV18 and TRBJ1-2, the complete variable domain reads NAGVMQNPRHLVRRRGQEARLRCSPMKGHSHVYWYRQLPEEGLKFMVYLQKENIIDESGMPKERFSAEFPKEGPSILRIQQVVRGDSAAYFCASSQEQVGYTFGSGTRLTVV.

This clonotype was seen more than once but under ten times. The chain couples TRBV20-1 to TRBJ2-5; D ambiguous. Deletions cut 4 bases from V and 4 bases from J, with 10 bases between. There are 12 residues in the CDR3. Germline lookup yields CDR1 DFQATT and CDR2 SNEGSKA (reference sequence). CDR3 protein: CSATTGRETQYF. CDR3 DNA sequence: TGCAGTGCTACCACGGGTCGAGAGACCCAGTACTTC.

This clonotype came up many times. This sequence joins TRBV12-3 or TRBV12-4 and TRBJ1-1; no firm D call. V was pared by 6 bases and J by 6 bases, with 11 bases between. The CDR3 covers 12 residues. The CDR3 loop reads CASSFLYAEAFF. The CDR3 region has the DNA TGTGCCAGCAGCTTTCTATACGCTGAAGCTTTCTTT.